A single sample is the source of the 24 T cell receptor beta chains below, sequenced in a study of blood T cells in healthy people across ages. Primed by a sample-barcoded 5' primer and a J-beta primer mix, a second PCR proceeded for about 7 to 12 cycles. TCRdb itself ran the 5' RACE reads through MiXCR, one entry per CDR3 protein. The sample contains over 1,500,000 distinct CDR3 sequences, 40% to 55% of which appear only once. The source material was blood. These receptors were obtained from a middle-aged woman in good health.

The genes are TRBV6-5 and TRBJ1-2, with 7 bases that match TRBD1. The CDR3 runs 14 residues. With 4 bases clipped from V and 6 bases from J, the junction kept 8 bases outside the gene matches. Germline V CDR1 and CDR2: MNHEY, SVGAGI. The CDR3: CASSSTGTVDGYTF. The CDR3 DNA follows: TGTGCCAGCAGTTCCACCGGGACAGTGGATGGCTACACCTTC.

The gene calls are TRBV7-2 and TRBJ1-2; TRBD1 aligns across 9 bases. V lost 1 base to trimming and J lost 7 bases; unmatched junction nucleotides: 7. This CDR3 is built from 15 residues. The germline V gene has CDR1 SGHTA and CDR2 FQGNSA. DNA of the CDR3: TGTGCCAGCAGCTTAGGGGTACAGGGGGCTTGTGGCTACACCTTC. Its translation: CASSLGVQGACGYTF.

The V and J genes are TRBV20-1 and TRBJ1-5; unclear D gene. Germline CDR1 reads DFQATT; CDR2 reads SNEGSKA (reference sequence). This CDR3 has 15 amino acids. Trimming took off 0 bases at V and 1 base at J, with 10 bases between the two ends. CDR3 nucleotides: TGCAGTGCTAGAGATGGGGAAACAAGCAATCAGCCCCAGCATTTT. It encodes CSARDGETSNQPQHF.

This clonotype was observed a few times. The rearrangement joins TRBV11-2 to TRBJ2-4, with D unresolved. The germline V gene encodes CDR1 SGHAT and CDR2 FQNNGV. The germline V and J ends were trimmed by 1 base and 2 bases, with 9 bases remaining between them. The CDR3 extends over 15 amino acids. This CDR3 reads CASSLGALTKNIQYF. The CDR3 nucleotides are TGTGCCAGCAGCTTAGGGGCGCTTACCAAAAACATTCAGTACTTC.

This clonotype appeared a few times. The rearrangement joins TRBV4-2 to TRBJ2-3; D is possibly TRBD1 (6 bases). CDR1 and CDR2 from the germline V gene are LGHNA and YNFKEQ. This CDR3 spans 18 amino acids. The V gene lost 2 bases and the J gene lost 3 bases, with 21 bases spanning the gap. The CDR3 here is CASSQYTGTSYTTDTQYF. The CDR3 DNA is TGTGCCAGCAGCCAATACACCGGGACAAGCTACACAACAGATACGCAGTATTTT.

This clonotype has a single count. V is TRBV5-1 and J is TRBJ2-5; TRBD2 might be the D (7 bases). The germline gives CDR1 SGHRS, CDR2 YFSETQ. Deletions cut 4 bases from V and 5 bases from J, with 18 bases between. This CDR3 has 15 residues. The chain's CDR3 is CASSRRRGAGETQYF. In nucleotides, the CDR3 is TGCGCCAGCAGCCGCCGCCGGGGGGCAGGGGAGACCCAGTACTTC.

The V gene is TRBV20-1, the J gene TRBJ2-6; D not certain. The CDR3 loop spans 14 amino acids. Germline CDR1 reads DFQATT; CDR2 reads SNEGSKA (reference sequence). V was trimmed by 0 bases and J by 3 bases, leaving 6 bases between them. The CDR3 DNA is TGCAGTGCTAGAGATGGGCGTGGGGCCAACGTCCTGACTTTC. Translated, it gives CSARDGRGANVLTF.

This clonotype came up a few times. The chain employs TRBV10-3 and TRBJ2-1; D is undetermined. There are 13 residues in the CDR3. Germline V CDR1 and CDR2: ENHRY, SYGVKD. V lost 1 base to trimming and J lost 6 bases, with 7 bases between them. The DNA for the CDR3 is TGTGCCATCAGTGAGTACGGAAGCAATGAGCAGTTCTTC. Translating gives CAISEYGSNEQFF.

This chain links TRBV7-9 with TRBJ1-2; 9 bases are a match to TRBD1. Germline V CDR1 and CDR2: SEHNR, FQNEAQ (reference sequence). There are 15 residues in the CDR3. Losses at the gene ends were 4 bases for V and 8 bases for J; bases not matched to a gene: 11. In DNA, the CDR3 is TGTGCCAGCAGCTCCAGGACAGGGGTCCTGAAGGGCTACACCTTC. Its translation is CASSSRTGVLKGYTF.

This clonotype showed up just a few times. This chain connects TRBV20-1 to TRBJ2-5; 8 bases are shared with TRBD2. The germline CDR1 and CDR2 sequences are DFQATT and SNEGSKA (reference sequence). This CDR3 spans 13 amino acids. V shed 6 bases and J 4 bases; nucleotides not matched to a gene: 7. The CDR3 bases are TGCAGTGCGCGGACTAGCCCCGGAGAGACCCAGTACTTC. Its translation is CSARTSPGETQYF.

V gene TRBV5-1 combines with J gene TRBJ2-3; weak D call: TRBD1 (5 bases). The CDR3 covers 15 residues. The germline V and J ends were trimmed by 0 bases and 5 bases, with 13 bases remaining between them. The germline gives CDR1 SGHRS, CDR2 YFSETQ. CDR3 sequence reads: CASSLGAVQGDTQYF. The CDR3 region has the DNA TGCGCCAGCAGCTTGGGGGCAGTCCAGGGAGATACGCAGTATTTT.

The chain links TRBV9 to TRBJ2-1; 11 nucleotides match TRBD2. Unmatched junction bases numbered 8, after V lost 3 bases and J lost 6 bases. The CDR3 extends over 16 amino acids. CDR1 is SGDLS, CDR2 YYNGEE, per germline. The CDR3 spells CASSARTSGGGNEQFF. In DNA, the CDR3 is TGTGCCAGCAGCGCCCGCACTAGCGGGGGAGGCAATGAGCAGTTCTTC.

The chain joins TRBV9 to TRBJ2-3, with D perhaps TRBD2 (7 bases). The germline V and J ends were trimmed by 4 bases and 2 bases, with 17 bases remaining between them. CDR3 size: 16 residues. The germline CDR1 and CDR2 sequences are SGDLS and YYNGEE. In DNA form, the CDR3 reads TGTGCCAGCAGCCCCCAGGGGCGGGGGACCACAGATACGCAGTATTTT. The encoded protein is CASSPQGRGTTDTQYF. Full variable domain (missing parts from reference TRBV9 and TRBJ2-3): DSGVTQTPKHLITATGQRVTLRCSPRSGDLSVYWYQQSLDQGLQFLIQYYNGEERAKGNILERFSAQQFPDLHSELNLSSLELGDSALYFCASSPQGRGTTDTQYFGPGTRLTVL.

In this sample, this clonotype turned up a few times. The V gene is TRBV5-1, the J gene TRBJ2-3; D is possibly TRBD1 (6 bases). V was shortened by 4 bases and J by 6 bases, with 15 bases between the two germline ends. Germline V gives CDR1 SGHRS, CDR2 YFSETQ. The CDR3 loop spans 14 amino acids. CDR3 in DNA: TGCGCCAGCAGCCTGGGACAAGACTTCGATACGCAGTATTTT. Translating gives CASSLGQDFDTQYF.

The chain joins TRBV6-6 to TRBJ1-6; no firm D call. V was clipped by 1 base and J by 10 bases, with 17 bases between them. CDR1 and CDR2 from the germline V gene are MNHNY and SVGAGI (reference sequence). This CDR3 has 16 amino acids. CDR3: CASSYFRLNEGSPLHF. CDR3 nucleotide sequence: TGTGCCAGCAGTTACTTCCGATTAAATGAGGGATCACCCCTCCACTTT.

The rearrangement uses TRBV5-1 and TRBJ2-5; D might be TRBD2 (5 bases). V was cut by 1 base and J by 11 bases, with 21 bases left in between. Germline lookup yields CDR1 SGHRS and CDR2 YFSETQ. The CDR3 has 15 amino acids. The chain's CDR3 is CASSLKGQAAGEQYF. CDR3 coding DNA: TGCGCCAGCAGCTTGAAAGGGCAGGCCGCTGGGGAGCAGTACTTC.

The chain uses TRBV27 and TRBJ1-2, with D tentatively TRBD1 (6 bases). Germline V CDR1 and CDR2: MNHEY, SMNVEV (reference sequence). CDR3 length: 13 residues. Trimming cost V 5 bases and J 7 bases, with 14 bases left between them. In nucleotides, the CDR3 is TGTGCCAGCAGTGCGAGGGGGATGGGTGGCTACACCTTC. Its translation is CASSARGMGGYTF.

This rearrangement joins TRBV6-5 to TRBJ2-3; 7 positions match TRBD2. Germline-derived CDR1 and CDR2 are MNHEY and SVGAGI. This CDR3 has 17 amino acids. The junction had 8 bases not matched to a gene; V was cut back by 2 bases and J by 0 bases. Here the CDR3 reads CASSYIAASGSTDTQYF. DNA of the CDR3: TGTGCCAGCAGTTACATCGCAGCTAGCGGAAGCACAGATACGCAGTATTTT.

This chain connects TRBV20-1 to TRBJ1-6, with D possibly TRBD1 on 5 matching bases. The V and J ends lost 0 bases and 2 bases respectively, with 11 bases between them. Germline CDR1 and CDR2: DFQATT and SNEGSKA (reference sequence). The CDR3 has 16 residues. In nucleotides, the CDR3 is TGCAGTGCTAGAGAGCCAGGGCACACCTATAATTCACCCCTCCACTTT. Encoded protein: CSAREPGHTYNSPLHF.

The rearrangement uses TRBV20-1 and TRBJ1-2; tentative D call: TRBD1 (5 bases). The CDR3 is 14 residues long. The germline V gene encodes CDR1 DFQATT and CDR2 SNEGSKA (reference sequence). V was trimmed by 0 bases and J by 4 bases, leaving 12 bases between them. CDR3 loop: CSARDHGALYGYTF. CDR3 nucleotide sequence: TGCAGTGCTAGAGATCACGGGGCTCTCTATGGCTACACCTTC.

This clonotype was observed many times. This chain connects TRBV20-1 to TRBJ2-4; D gene uncertain. Trimming removed 6 bases from V and 3 bases from J, with 6 bases in between. Germline V gene sequence: CDR1 DFQATT, CDR2 SNEGSKA (reference sequence). The CDR3 is 11 amino acids. The chain's CDR3 is CSASLKNIQYF. The DNA for the CDR3 is TGCAGTGCCAGCCTCAAAAACATTCAGTACTTC.

The gene calls are TRBV4-1 and TRBJ1-6; D is possibly TRBD1 (6 bases). The CDR3 is 18 residues long. The germline V and J ends were trimmed by 4 bases and 0 bases, with 16 bases remaining between them. The germline gives CDR1 MGHRA, CDR2 YSYEKL. The DNA of the CDR3 is TGCGCCAGCAGCCTTGGGTGGGGGCGCTTCTCCTATAATTCACCCCTCCACTTT. Translated, it gives CASSLGWGRFSYNSPLHF.

The J gene is TRBJ2-4, the V gene TRBV7-9; 7 nucleotides agree with TRBD1. Germline assignment: CDR1 SEHNR and CDR2 FQNEAQ (reference sequence). V trimming: 7 bases; J trimming: 13 bases; junction bases outside the gene matches: 13. The CDR3 is 13 amino acids. CDR3 DNA sequence: TGTGCCAGCACCCAAAAGGGGACAGAGGGGCAGTACTTC. Translating gives CASTQKGTEGQYF.

The chain carries TRBV29-1 and TRBJ2-3; 7 bases match TRBD1. V dropped 5 bases and J dropped 4; count of bases not matched to a gene: 3. The germline CDR1 and CDR2 sequences are SQVTM and ANQGSEA. The CDR3 loop spans 12 amino acids. The CDR3 bases are TGCAGCGTTAAAGGGGGCCCAGATACGCAGTATTTT. This gives the protein CSVKGGPDTQYF.